Listed below are T cell receptor beta chains from one sample, sequenced in a study of human versus mouse CDR3 diversity and MHC coevolution. Libraries were prepared by immunoSEQ multiplex PCR; TCRdb keeps only in-frame clonotypes and omits some of them. The data hold just under 60,000 clones, with 94% observed a single time. Sequenced material: naive CD4+ T cells from blood. The receptors were gathered from a person aged 55 to 75 in good health. The CDR3 runs from the conserved cysteine through the conserved F or W. The order of the fields is clone size, J gene, V gene, D gene, CDR3 protein, CDR3 DNA. D genes are given only for firm matches. Only some rows state a clone size, as once, few, many or a class for expanded clones.

abundance: NA; j_gene: TRBJ2-1; v_gene: TRBV2; d_gene: TRBD2; CDR3aa: CASSAGTSGKYEQFF; CDR3nt: TGTGCCAGCAGTGCGGGGACTAGCGGGAAATATGAGCAGTTCTTC
abundance: NA; j_gene: TRBJ2-7; v_gene: TRBV6-6; d_gene: NA; CDR3aa: CASSYEGAYEQYF; CDR3nt: TGTGCCAGCAGTTACGAGGGGGCCTACGAGCAGTACTTC
abundance: NA; j_gene: TRBJ2-2; v_gene: TRBV9; d_gene: TRBD1; CDR3aa: CASSALDRANGELFF; CDR3nt: TGTGCCAGCAGCGCACTTGACAGGGCAAACGGGGAGCTGTTTTTT
abundance: NA; j_gene: TRBJ1-5; v_gene: TRBV19; d_gene: NA; CDR3aa: CASSPGMSNQPQHF; CDR3nt: TGTGCCAGTAGTCCAGGGATGAGCAATCAGCCCCAGCATTTT
abundance: NA; j_gene: TRBJ1-3; v_gene: TRBV2; d_gene: NA; CDR3aa: CASSTRGTIYF; CDR3nt: TGTGCCAGCAGCACGCGGGGCACCATATATTTT
abundance: NA; j_gene: TRBJ2-7; v_gene: TRBV6-1; d_gene: TRBD1; CDR3aa: CASSEGGTVGAYEQYF; CDR3nt: TGTGCCAGCAGTGAAGGGGGGACAGTTGGGGCCTACGAGCAGTACTTC
abundance: NA; j_gene: TRBJ2-2; v_gene: TRBV7-9; d_gene: TRBD1; CDR3aa: CASSQGANTGELFF; CDR3nt: TGTGCCAGCAGCCAGGGGGCGAACACCGGGGAGCTGTTTTTT
abundance: NA; j_gene: TRBJ2-1; v_gene: TRBV6-6; d_gene: TRBD2; CDR3aa: CASSALAGQYNEQFF; CDR3nt: TGTGCCAGCAGTGCACTAGCGGGACAATACAATGAGCAGTTCTTC
abundance: NA; j_gene: TRBJ2-1; v_gene: TRBV5-6; d_gene: NA; CDR3aa: CASSRLEGEQFF; CDR3nt: TGTGCCAGCAGCCGATTAGAGGGTGAGCAGTTCTTC
abundance: NA; j_gene: TRBJ2-7; v_gene: TRBV9; d_gene: NA; CDR3aa: CASSVAPAGGYEQYF; CDR3nt: TGTGCCAGCAGCGTAGCTCCAGCGGGTGGCTACGAGCAGTACTTC
abundance: NA; j_gene: TRBJ2-3; v_gene: TRBV14; d_gene: NA; CDR3aa: CASSPRQASTDTQYF; CDR3nt: TGTGCCAGCAGCCCAAGACAGGCTAGCACAGATACGCAGTATTTT
abundance: NA; j_gene: TRBJ2-5; v_gene: TRBV9; d_gene: TRBD1; CDR3aa: CASQPGQGAQETQYF; CDR3nt: TGTGCCAGCCAACCGGGACAGGGAGCGCAAGAGACCCAGTACTTC
abundance: NA; j_gene: TRBJ2-7; v_gene: TRBV7-6; d_gene: TRBD2; CDR3aa: CASSSPRERGSEQYF; CDR3nt: TGTGCCAGCAGCTCCCCGAGGGAGCGGGGTTCCGAGCAGTACTTC
abundance: once; j_gene: TRBJ2-1; v_gene: TRBV19; d_gene: NA; CDR3aa: CASSHYAGYNEQFF; CDR3nt: TGTGCCAGTTCTCACTACGCTGGCTACAATGAGCAGTTCTTC
abundance: NA; j_gene: TRBJ2-1; v_gene: TRBV7-9; d_gene: NA; CDR3aa: CASSLVGNNEQFF; CDR3nt: TGTGCCAGCAGCTTAGTGGGCAACAATGAGCAGTTCTTC
abundance: NA; j_gene: TRBJ2-3; v_gene: TRBV9; d_gene: NA; CDR3aa: CASSARGGTAADTQYF; CDR3nt: TGTGCCAGCAGCGCTCGAGGGGGGACAGCAGCAGATACGCAGTATTTT
abundance: once; j_gene: TRBJ2-5; v_gene: TRBV10-1; d_gene: TRBD1; CDR3aa: CASSESGTGVQETQYF; CDR3nt: TGCGCCAGCAGTGAGTCCGGGACAGGGGTCCAAGAGACCCAGTACTTC
abundance: NA; j_gene: TRBJ2-1; v_gene: TRBV18; d_gene: TRBD2; CDR3aa: CASSPPPSGLWNEQFF; CDR3nt: TGTGCCAGCTCACCACCGCCTAGCGGCCTGTGGAATGAGCAGTTCTTC
abundance: NA; j_gene: TRBJ2-7; v_gene: TRBV13; d_gene: NA; CDR3aa: CASSLGRRSYEQYF; CDR3nt: TGTGCCAGCAGCTTAGGGAGGAGATCCTACGAGCAGTACTTC
abundance: NA; j_gene: TRBJ2-7; v_gene: TRBV10-2; d_gene: NA; CDR3aa: CASSDSGSSYEQYF; CDR3nt: TGCGCCAGCAGTGATAGCGGAAGCTCCTACGAGCAGTACTTC
abundance: NA; j_gene: TRBJ2-7; v_gene: TRBV7-2; d_gene: TRBD2; CDR3aa: CASSSQSSGGRYEQYF; CDR3nt: TGTGCCAGCAGCTCGCAATCTAGCGGGGGACGCTACGAGCAGTACTTC
abundance: NA; j_gene: TRBJ1-1; v_gene: TRBV11-2; d_gene: NA; CDR3aa: CASTPSPNTEAFF; CDR3nt: TGTGCCAGCACCCCGAGTCCGAACACTGAAGCTTTCTTT
abundance: NA; j_gene: TRBJ2-1; v_gene: TRBV6-5; d_gene: TRBD2; CDR3aa: CASSYRGLAGVEQFF; CDR3nt: TGTGCCAGCAGTTACCGAGGACTAGCGGGAGTTGAGCAGTTCTTC
abundance: NA; j_gene: TRBJ2-7; v_gene: TRBV5-8; d_gene: NA; CDR3aa: CASSLAGIYEQYF; CDR3nt: TGTGCCAGCAGCTTGGCAGGTATCTACGAGCAGTACTTC
abundance: NA; j_gene: TRBJ1-1; v_gene: TRBV11-2; d_gene: NA; CDR3aa: CASSLDLTAEAFF; CDR3nt: TGTGCCAGCAGCTTAGATCTCACAGCTGAAGCTTTCTTT
abundance: NA; j_gene: TRBJ2-3; v_gene: TRBV27; d_gene: TRBD1; CDR3aa: CASSGAGDRGTDTQYF; CDR3nt: TGTGCCAGCAGTGGGGCCGGTGACAGGGGGACAGATACGCAGTATTTT
abundance: NA; j_gene: TRBJ2-5; v_gene: TRBV11-3; d_gene: TRBD1; CDR3aa: CASSVGQGVETQYF; CDR3nt: TGTGCCAGCAGCGTGGGACAGGGGGTAGAGACCCAGTACTTC
abundance: once; j_gene: TRBJ1-1; v_gene: TRBV7-2; d_gene: NA; CDR3aa: CASSSPLVQAFF; CDR3nt: TGTGCCAGCAGCTCACCTTTAGTCCAAGCTTTCTTT
abundance: NA; j_gene: TRBJ1-1; v_gene: TRBV14; d_gene: NA; CDR3aa: CASSRGVNMNTEAFF; CDR3nt: TGTGCCAGCAGCCGCGGTGTGAACATGAACACTGAAGCTTTCTTT
abundance: NA; j_gene: TRBJ2-5; v_gene: TRBV5-1; d_gene: TRBD2; CDR3aa: CASSLAPVAGPETQYF; CDR3nt: TGCGCCAGCAGCTTGGCCCCGGTAGCGGGACCAGAGACCCAGTACTTC
abundance: NA; j_gene: TRBJ2-3; v_gene: TRBV7-3; d_gene: NA; CDR3aa: CASSLASPPADTQYF; CDR3nt: TGTGCCAGCAGCTTAGCCTCTCCCCCGGCAGATACGCAGTATTTT
abundance: NA; j_gene: TRBJ1-1; v_gene: TRBV11-3; d_gene: NA; CDR3aa: CASSRAGTMNTEAFF; CDR3nt: TGTGCCAGCAGCCGCGCGGGGACTATGAACACTGAAGCTTTCTTT
abundance: few; j_gene: TRBJ1-4; v_gene: TRBV10-3; d_gene: NA; CDR3aa: CAISEDKRSEKLFF; CDR3nt: TGTGCCATCAGTGAGGACAAAAGGTCTGAAAAACTGTTTTTT
abundance: NA; j_gene: TRBJ1-1; v_gene: TRBV7-3; d_gene: TRBD1; CDR3aa: CASSSRQGAEAFF; CDR3nt: TGTGCCAGCAGCTCCCGACAGGGCGCTGAAGCTTTCTTT
abundance: few; j_gene: TRBJ1-1; v_gene: TRBV5-4; d_gene: NA; CDR3aa: CASSPETGGTEAFF; CDR3nt: TGTGCCAGCAGCCCCGAGACGGGGGGCACTGAAGCTTTCTTT
abundance: NA; j_gene: TRBJ2-5; v_gene: TRBV14; d_gene: NA; CDR3aa: CASSHQRETQYF; CDR3nt: TGTGCCAGCAGCCACCAGCGGGAGACCCAGTACTTC
abundance: NA; j_gene: TRBJ2-7; v_gene: TRBV5-1; d_gene: TRBD2; CDR3aa: CASSLTSGPSYEQYF; CDR3nt: TGCGCCAGCAGCTTGACTAGCGGGCCTTCCTACGAGCAGTACTTC
abundance: NA; j_gene: TRBJ2-7; v_gene: TRBV29-1; d_gene: NA; CDR3aa: CSAVTRGSREQYF; CDR3nt: TGCAGCGCCGTAACCAGGGGTTCCCGCGAGCAGTACTTC
abundance: NA; j_gene: TRBJ1-1; v_gene: TRBV14; d_gene: NA; CDR3aa: CASSRNRDTEAFF; CDR3nt: TGTGCCAGCAGCCGGAACAGGGACACTGAAGCTTTCTTT